The sequence of this T cell receptor beta chain was determined in a study of CD8 T cells in ankylosing spondylitis. Study-wide results and caveats: For ankylosing spondylitis blood, a TCR beta motif of 7 or 8 highly homologous variants appeared characteristic. Disease-linked clones, CD8+, were relatively rare in peripheral blood. Significant enrichment of disease-linked clones was reported in matched ankylosing spondylitis synovial fluid.

Per the germline V gene, CDR1 is KGHDR and CDR2 is SFDVKD. The CDR3 covers 14 residues. V dropped 6 bases and J dropped 0 bases, with 10 bases sitting between them. Regarding this clonotype: No antigen is known for it.

With molecular barcodes, quantitative 5'-RACE was used to make the TCR beta libraries. TCRdb reprocessed the 5' RACE reads with MiXCR, giving one entry per CDR3 protein. The sample lists approximately 540,000 distinct CDR3 sequences, over 9.5% seen once, with 6.5% to 7% in the top ten. J is TRBJ1-1 and V is TRBV24-1; D possibly corresponds to TRBD1 (6 bases). This clonotype was sampled from a male donor with ankylosing spondylitis. The sequencing sample was made of blood, either unsorted or a sorted T cell fraction (not recorded which). In DNA, the CDR3 is TGTGCCACCAGTCAGGGACAAATGAACACTGAAGCTTTCTTT. Its translation: CATSQGQMNTEAFF.